These 19 T cell receptor beta chains share one sample of origin, sequenced in a study of blood T cell repertoires in COVID-19. The repertoire was sequenced with immunoSEQ multiplex PCR; TCRdb's copy has only in-frame clones and lacks some. The sample lists hundreds of thousands of clones; 75% to 90% were seen once. Specimen: peripheral blood. Receptors were obtained from a woman aged 30 to 39 with active or convalescent COVID-19.

The genes are TRBV5-1 and TRBJ2-7; 9 nucleotides match TRBD2. With V trimmed by 4 bases and J by 1 base, 6 bases remained unmatched. Germline lookup yields CDR1 SGHRS and CDR2 YFSETQ. The CDR3 is made up of 15 amino acids. CDR3: CASSEDLAGSYEQYF. The CDR3 DNA is TGCGCCAGCAGCGAAGATCTAGCGGGATCCTACGAGCAGTACTTC.

The V call is TRBV19, the J call TRBJ1-2, with D maybe TRBD1 (6 bases). Deletions cut 9 bases from V and 2 bases from J, with 7 bases between. The length of the CDR3 is 11 residues. In germline, CDR1 is LNHDA, CDR2 SQIVND (reference sequence). CDR3 protein: CASGQNYGYTF. The CDR3 DNA reads as TGTGCCAGCGGACAGAACTATGGCTACACCTTC.

The chain uses TRBV5-4 and TRBJ1-4; no firm D call. Trimming shortened V by 1 base and J by 6 bases, and 7 bases separated the two germline ends. The germline gives CDR1 SGHNT, CDR2 YYREEE (reference sequence). There are 13 residues in the CDR3. The CDR3, as DNA: TGTGCCAGCAGCTTGATCCAGGATGAAAAACTGTTTTTT. Protein sequence: CASSLIQDEKLFF.

The CDR3 is CASSQEGRVGYGYTF. In DNA form, the CDR3 reads TGTGCCAGCAGCCAAGAGGGCAGGGTAGGGTATGGCTACACCTTC. The genes are TRBV3-1 (or the pseudogene TRBV3-2) and TRBJ1-2, with D perhaps TRBD1 (5 bases). CDR1 is LGHDT, CDR2 YNNKEL, per germline (reference sequence). The CDR3 has 15 amino acids. V shed 0 bases and J shed 5 bases, with 13 bases lying between them.

This chain links TRBV6-1 with TRBJ1-3; 7 nucleotides match TRBD1. This CDR3 is built from 15 residues. Germline lookup yields CDR1 MNHNS and CDR2 SASEGT. With V trimmed by 1 base and J by 1 base, 1 base remained unmatched. CDR3 residues: CASSEGRGSGNTIYF. CDR3 DNA sequence: TGTGCCAGCAGTGAAGGCAGGGGGTCTGGAAACACCATATATTTT.

This clone came up once. The genes are TRBV11-2 and TRBJ1-1, with D perhaps matching TRBD1 (5 bases). Trimming stripped 4 bases from V and 3 bases from J, with 12 bases between. Germline V gives CDR1 SGHAT, CDR2 FQNNGV. The CDR3 sequence is 14 residues long. The CDR3, as DNA: TGTGCCAGCAGCTCGTCCCAGGGATACACTGAAGCTTTCTTT. Amino acid sequence: CASSSSQGYTEAFF.

This clone showed up many times. The chain joins TRBV29-1 to TRBJ2-7; 7 nucleotides align to TRBD2. Per the germline V gene, CDR1 is SQVTM and CDR2 is ANQGSEA. Germline trimming cut 4 bases from V and 4 bases from J; bases unmatched to any gene: 4. The CDR3 is 12 amino acids. The CDR3 DNA sequence: TGCAGCGTTGGTGTTAGCGGGTACGAGCAGTACTTC. Its protein product is CSVGVSGYEQYF.

V and J are TRBV18 and TRBJ1-1; unclear D gene. The germline V gene encodes CDR1 KGHSH and CDR2 LQKENI. V lost 4 bases, J lost 3 bases, and 12 bases lay in between. The CDR3 covers 14 residues. The CDR3 region has the DNA TGTGCCAGCTCACGGGTCCCCGAGGACACTGAAGCTTTCTTT. It translates to CASSRVPEDTEAFF. Together with reference TRBV18 and TRBJ1-1, the CDR3 gives the full variable domain: NAGVMQNPRHLVRRRGQEARLRCSPMKGHSHVYWYRQLPEEGLKFMVYLQKENIIDESGMPKERFSAEFPKEGPSILRIQQVVRGDSAAYFCASSRVPEDTEAFFGQGTRLTVV.

The chain recombines TRBV27 with TRBJ1-1; D is uncertain. The CDR3 runs 16 residues. Germline V gives CDR1 MNHEY, CDR2 SMNVEV (reference sequence). V was pared by 8 bases and J by 6 bases, with 25 bases between. The CDR3 sequence is CASRLEGRVRGAEAFF. DNA for the CDR3: TGTGCCAGCCGCCTGGAAGGGAGGGTTCGGGGTGCTGAAGCTTTCTTT.

This chain connects TRBV19 to TRBJ1-4, with TRBD1 as a possible D gene (6 bases). Trimming pared 4 bases from V and 6 bases from J, leaving 15 bases between. This CDR3 contains 15 residues. Looked up from germline, CDR1 is LNHDA and CDR2 is SQIVND (reference sequence). The CDR3 coding sequence is TGTGCCAGTAGTAGAGATTGGGGGCTCTATGAAAAACTGTTTTTT. Its translation: CASSRDWGLYEKLFF.

This chain connects TRBV7-9 to TRBJ1-4, with D uncertain. Germline loops: CDR1 SEHNR, CDR2 FQNEAQ (reference sequence). There are 16 residues in the CDR3. The V gene lost 5 bases and the J gene lost 4 bases, with 17 bases spanning the gap. The CDR3 DNA is TGTGCCAGCAGCCCCGCTTGGGCAGCTCATAATGAAAAACTGTTTTTT. This sequence encodes CASSPAWAAHNEKLFF.

The V gene is TRBV5-1, the J gene TRBJ2-7; D possibly corresponds to TRBD1 (6 bases). The CDR3 has 18 amino acids. Per germline, CDR1 SGHRS and CDR2 YFSETQ. Trimming shortened V by 4 bases and J by 2 bases, and 25 bases separated the two germline ends. CDR3 nucleotides: TGCGCCAGCAGCCTACTACCCCGGACAGCCGTGTTTGCCTACGAGCAGTACTTC. This sequence encodes CASSLLPRTAVFAYEQYF.

The chain has TRBV27 and TRBJ2-7; 8 nucleotides align to TRBD2. The V gene end was trimmed by 8 bases and the J gene end by 7 bases; junction bases not matched to a gene: 13. The CDR3 is made up of 14 amino acids. CDR1 is MNHEY, CDR2 SMNVEV, per germline (reference sequence). CDR3 protein: CASSGGLGAGEQYF. The CDR3 region has the DNA TGTGCCAGCTCCGGGGGACTAGGGGCTGGGGAGCAGTACTTC.

This clone has a single count. The chain employs TRBV5-8 and TRBJ2-1; 11 bases are shared with TRBD1. The CDR3 contains 13 residues. From germline, CDR1 is SGHTS and CDR2 YDEGEE. The V gene end was trimmed by 1 base and the J gene end by 14 bases; junction bases not matched to a gene: 5. The chain's CDR3 is CASSLPPGQGEFF. CDR3 DNA sequence: TGTGCCAGCAGCTTGCCACCGGGACAGGGGGAGTTCTTC.

The chain combines TRBV19 with TRBJ2-4; TRBD2 aligns across 7 bases. The ends lost 1 base at V and 0 bases at J; junction bases unmatched: 3. The CDR3 loop spans 16 amino acids. The germline CDR1 and CDR2 sequences are LNHDA and SQIVND (reference sequence). CDR3 amino acids: CASSIGGGLAKNIQYF. DNA for the CDR3: TGTGCCAGTAGTATAGGGGGGGGACTAGCCAAAAACATTCAGTACTTC.

In DNA form, the CDR3 reads TGTGCCAGCTCACCTGAGGCGGGTGCGGCGGAGACCCAGTACTTC. This gives the protein CASSPEAGAAETQYF. The J gene is TRBJ2-5, the V gene TRBV18; TRBD2 might be the D (5 bases). V lost 3 bases, J lost 5 bases, and 16 bases lay in between. Germline CDR1 reads KGHSH; CDR2 reads LQKENI. CDR3 length: 15 residues.

This sequence joins TRBV29-1 and TRBJ1-2; TRBD1 aligns across 8 bases. J gave up 8 bases and V 2 bases, and 19 bases lay outside the gene matches. CDR1 is SQVTM and CDR2 is ANQGSEA in the germline V gene. The CDR3 is 17 residues long. The CDR3 loop is CSVERWATTGEEYGYTF. In DNA form, the CDR3 reads TGCAGCGTTGAAAGATGGGCCACGACAGGGGAAGAGTACGGCTACACCTTC.

The chain combines TRBV27 with TRBJ1-2; 7 bases agree with TRBD1. V was pared by 3 bases and J by 4 bases, with 8 bases of the junction left unmatched. CDR1 MNHEY and CDR2 SMNVEV come from the germline V gene (reference sequence). The CDR3 consists of 15 residues. The CDR3 DNA follows: TGTGCCAGCAGTTTGAGGAGGGACAGCTCCTATGGCTACACCTTC. It encodes CASSLRRDSSYGYTF.

This sequence joins TRBV6-2 or TRBV6-3 and TRBJ2-7; TRBD2 matches 10 bases. V lost 5 bases and J lost 2; bases outside the gene matches: 9. The germline V gene encodes CDR1 MNHEY and CDR2 SVGEGT. CDR3 length: 16 amino acids. The CDR3 loop is CASSNKSSGGTYEQYF. CDR3 nucleotide sequence: TGTGCCAGCAGTAACAAGAGTAGCGGGGGGACCTACGAGCAGTACTTC.